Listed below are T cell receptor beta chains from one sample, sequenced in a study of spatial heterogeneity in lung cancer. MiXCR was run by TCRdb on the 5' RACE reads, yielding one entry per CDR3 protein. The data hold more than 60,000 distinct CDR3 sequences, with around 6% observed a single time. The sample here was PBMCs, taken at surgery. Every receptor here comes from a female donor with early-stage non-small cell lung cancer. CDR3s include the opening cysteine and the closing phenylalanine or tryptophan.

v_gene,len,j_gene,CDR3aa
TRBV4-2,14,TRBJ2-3,CASSQDRSTDTQYF
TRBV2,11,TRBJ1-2,CASSGGRGYTF
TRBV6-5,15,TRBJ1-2,CASSLNRGMGYGYTF
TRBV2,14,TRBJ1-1,CASQLRTLNTEAFF
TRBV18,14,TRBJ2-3,CASSPPVEVDTQYF
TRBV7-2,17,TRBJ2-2,CASSHSRGGSNTGELFF
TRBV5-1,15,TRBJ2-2,CASSFRDRGTGELFF
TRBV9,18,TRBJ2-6,CASSGDSLQGFGANVLTF
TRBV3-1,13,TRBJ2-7,CASSQPGAYEQYF
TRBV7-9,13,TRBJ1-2,CASSLERGYGYTF
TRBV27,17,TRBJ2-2,CASSLSAGTATTGELFF
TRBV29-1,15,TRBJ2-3,CSVERTSSPRDTQYF
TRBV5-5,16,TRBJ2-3,CASSLDPRGDTDTQYF
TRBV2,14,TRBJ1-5,CASSGSVDTQPQHF
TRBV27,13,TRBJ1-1,CASSWRGNTEAFF
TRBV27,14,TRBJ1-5,CASSWRGGNQPQHF
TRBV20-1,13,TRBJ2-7,CSAFLTVYDEQYF
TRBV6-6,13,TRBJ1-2,CASISGGAAGYTF
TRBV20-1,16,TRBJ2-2,CSAGLAGGPVTGELFF
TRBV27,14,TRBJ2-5,CASSLSPDRSTQYF
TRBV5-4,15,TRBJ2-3,CASSDPSASTDTQYF
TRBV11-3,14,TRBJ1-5,CARKPASQDQPQHF
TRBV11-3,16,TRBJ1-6,CASSLSGSSYNSPLHF